These T cell receptor beta chains were read from a single sample in a study of CD8+ T cells in alopecia areata. The repertoire was sequenced with immunoSEQ multiplex PCR; TCRdb's copy has only in-frame clones and lacks some. Here the sample spans 110,000 or so clones, roughly 68% being singletons. Sequencing used CD4+ T cells sorted from blood. The receptors come from a human donor in good health. CDR3s include the opening cysteine and the closing phenylalanine or tryptophan. D genes are given only for firm matches. The size field is filled for only some rows; it gives once, few, many or a size class.

v_gene,abundance,d_gene,j_gene,CDR3aa,CDR3nt
TRBV11-2,few,-,TRBJ1-1,CASSLGRGNTEAFF,TGTGCCAGCAGCTTAGGGAGGGGAAACACTGAAGCTTTCTTT
TRBV7-9,-,-,TRBJ2-7,CASSLPRGRDEQYF,TGTGCCAGCAGCTTGCCCAGGGGACGGGACGAGCAGTACTTC
TRBV29-1,-,TRBD1,TRBJ1-1,CSVNHRGDTEAFF,TGCAGCGTAAACCACAGGGGCGACACTGAAGCTTTCTTT
TRBV30,-,-,TRBJ1-6,CAWSDSDNSPLHF,TGTGCCTGGAGTGACAGCGACAATTCACCCCTCCACTTT
TRBV5-1,few,-,TRBJ2-7,CASSLEQGYEQYF,TGCGCCAGCAGCTTGGAACAGGGTTACGAGCAGTACTTC
TRBV29-1,few,TRBD1,TRBJ1-1,CSTSMTGGGGGEAFF,TGCAGCACTTCCATGACCGGAGGGGGCGGAGGTGAAGCTTTCTTT
TRBV30,-,-,TRBJ2-2,CAWTGYNTGELFF,TGTGCCTGGACAGGGTATAACACCGGGGAGCTGTTTTTT
TRBV7-2,-,TRBD2,TRBJ2-4,CASSLGSGGANIQYF,TGTGCCAGCAGCTTAGGTAGCGGGGGGGCGAACATTCAGTACTTC
TRBV7-7,once,TRBD2,TRBJ2-2,CASSPGGGRAGELFF,TGTGCCAGCAGCCCCGGTGGAGGGAGGGCCGGGGAGCTGTTTTTT
TRBV11-2,-,TRBD1,TRBJ2-1,CASSLATGVKQFF,TGTGCCAGCAGCTTAGCTACAGGGGTTAAGCAGTTCTTC
TRBV5-1,once,-,TRBJ1-1,CASSLGRSSEAFF,TGCGCCAGCAGCTTGGGTCGATCGTCTGAAGCTTTCTTT
TRBV29-1,-,TRBD1,TRBJ1-5,CSVGTGDQPQHF,TGCAGCGTTGGGACAGGGGACCAGCCCCAGCATTTT
TRBV14,few,-,TRBJ2-1,CASSHQGEPEQFF,TGTGCCAGCAGCCATCAGGGCGAGCCTGAGCAGTTCTTC
TRBV29-1,-,TRBD1,TRBJ2-4,CSVERDRGDIQYF,TGCAGCGTTGAAAGGGACAGGGGGGACATTCAGTACTTC
TRBV6-6,few,-,TRBJ1-5,CASSNGGNQPQHF,TGTGCCAGCAGCAACGGGGGGAATCAGCCCCAGCATTTT